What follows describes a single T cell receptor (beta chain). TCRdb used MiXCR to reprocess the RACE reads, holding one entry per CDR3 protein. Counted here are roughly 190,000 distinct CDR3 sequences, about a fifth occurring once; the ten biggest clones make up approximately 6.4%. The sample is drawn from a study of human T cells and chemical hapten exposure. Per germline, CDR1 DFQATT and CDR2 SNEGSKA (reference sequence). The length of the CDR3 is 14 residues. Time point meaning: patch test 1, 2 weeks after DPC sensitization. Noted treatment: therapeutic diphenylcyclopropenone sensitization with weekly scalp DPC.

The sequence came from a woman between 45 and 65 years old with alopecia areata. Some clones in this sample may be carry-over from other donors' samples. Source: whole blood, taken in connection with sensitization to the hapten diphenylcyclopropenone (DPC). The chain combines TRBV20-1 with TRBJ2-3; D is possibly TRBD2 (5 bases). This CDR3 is CSVAGGAGKDTQYF. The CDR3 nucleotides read TGCAGCGTCGCGGGTGGTGCCGGTAAAGATACGCAGTATTTT.